The TCR beta chain described here comes from a study of blood T cell repertoires in COVID-19. The overall study: Acute-phase and convalescent COVID-19 samples originated in the United States, Italy and Spain.

Libraries were prepared by immunoSEQ multiplex PCR; TCRdb keeps only in-frame clonotypes and omits some of them. The sample has a few hundred thousand clones; 80% to 90% are singletons. The origin of this receptor is a woman between 50 and 59 years old who had recovered from COVID-19. The sample taken for sequencing was PBMCs or T cells enriched from blood (not recorded which).

CDR3 loop: CASSLRGSYNSPLHF. The CDR3 DNA reads TGTGCCAGCAGTTTAAGAGGGAGCTATAATTCACCCCTCCACTTT. This rearrangement joins TRBV28 to TRBJ1-6; D is unclear. V lost 2 bases and J lost 3, with 8 bases in between. The CDR3 sequence is 15 residues long. The germline CDR1 and CDR2 sequences are MDHEN and SYDVKM.